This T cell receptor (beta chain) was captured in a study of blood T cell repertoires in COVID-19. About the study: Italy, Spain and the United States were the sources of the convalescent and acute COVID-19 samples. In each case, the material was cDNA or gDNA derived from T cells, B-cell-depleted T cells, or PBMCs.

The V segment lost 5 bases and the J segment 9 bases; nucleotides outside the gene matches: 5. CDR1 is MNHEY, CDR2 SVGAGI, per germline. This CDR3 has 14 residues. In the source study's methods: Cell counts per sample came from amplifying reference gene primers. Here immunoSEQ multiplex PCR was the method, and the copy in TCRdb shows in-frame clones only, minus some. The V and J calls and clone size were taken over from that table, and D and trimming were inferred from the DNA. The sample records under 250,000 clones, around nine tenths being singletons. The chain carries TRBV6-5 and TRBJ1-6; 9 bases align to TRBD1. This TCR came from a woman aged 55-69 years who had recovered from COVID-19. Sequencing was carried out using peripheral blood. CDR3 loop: CASSRQGVVSPLHF. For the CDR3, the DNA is TGTGCCAGCAGTCGACAGGGGGTGGTTTCACCCCTCCACTTT.